This T cell receptor beta chain stems from a study of T cell responses to AZD1222 COVID-19 vaccine. V was cut by 5 bases and J by 2 bases, with 13 bases left in between. Per the germline V gene, CDR1 is LGHNA and CDR2 is YSLEER. The CDR3 runs 14 residues. By proportion, this clone is medium-sized. The antigen remains undetermined. Findings and limits, study-wide: Baseline serology detected seropositivity in only five or six AZD1222 recipients. Unmutated variant regions reportedly attract nearly half of all spike-specific TCRs. Repertoires in all cases were sampled only once the peak T cell response had passed. Once two AZD1222 doses were given, Spike-specific TCR breadth and depth went up.

Produced via immunoSEQ multiplex PCR; TCRdb's table is partial and in-frame only. The data show 90,000 to 120,000 clones, around 90% seen once. Sequenced here: peripheral blood, sampled on day 0 of AZD1222 vaccination. The V and J genes are TRBV4-3 and TRBJ2-7; tentatively, D is TRBD2 (6 bases). This clonotype originated in an adult in good health. CDR3 amino acids: CASSAGAGTYEQYF. CDR3 nucleotides: TGCGCCAGCAGCGCGGGCGCGGGAACCTACGAGCAGTACTTC.